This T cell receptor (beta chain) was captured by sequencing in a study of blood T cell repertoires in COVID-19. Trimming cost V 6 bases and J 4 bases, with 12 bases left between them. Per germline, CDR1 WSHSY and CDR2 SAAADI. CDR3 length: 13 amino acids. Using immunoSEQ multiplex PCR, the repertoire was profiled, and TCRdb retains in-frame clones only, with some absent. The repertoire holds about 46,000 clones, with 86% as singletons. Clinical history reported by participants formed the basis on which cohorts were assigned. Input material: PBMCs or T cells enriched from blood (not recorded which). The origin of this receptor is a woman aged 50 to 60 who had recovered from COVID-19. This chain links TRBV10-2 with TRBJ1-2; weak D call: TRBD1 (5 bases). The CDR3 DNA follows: TGCGCCAGCAGCACTGGGGGGGGCTATGGCTACACCTTC. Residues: CASSTGGGYGYTF.